Listed here are 20 T cell receptor beta chains from one sample, sequenced in a study of response to subunit inactivated influenza vaccine (dated by TCRdb to 2017 to 2018). The library relied on RT-PCR. TCRdb names Illumina HiSeq 2500 as the instrument used. Starting from the raw public reads, TCRdb applied fastp trimming at Q25, assembled clones with MiXCR and retained in-frame beta chains. Here each entry gathers all rows of one CDR3 protein and keeps the most common genes and DNA. The sample includes just over 300,000 distinct CDR3 sequences, with about 20% observed a single time. Around 10% of the sample is taken by the ten largest. Sequences were derived from PBMCs from blood, sampled less than 22 months after vaccination. These receptors came from a man aged 50 to 75 who received an inactivated influenza vaccine. Donor details come from another sample of the same person, matched by shared clones.

This clonotype has ten or more counts. The rearrangement uses TRBV25-1 and TRBJ1-2; D perhaps matches TRBD1 (5 bases). V dropped 0 bases and J dropped 4 bases, with 9 bases sitting between them. From germline, CDR1 is MGHDK and CDR2 SYGVNS. CDR3 length equals 14 residues. CDR3 sequence (DNA): TGTGCCAGCAGTGAATACGACAGACCCTATGGCTACACCTTC. It is translated as CASSEYDRPYGYTF.

The rearrangement links TRBV7-2 to TRBJ2-1, with TRBD2 matching over 9 bases. Germline CDR1 reads SGHTA; CDR2 reads FQGNSA. The CDR3 sequence is 15 residues long. V was clipped by 0 bases and J by 7 bases; unmatched bases: 4. The CDR3 sequence is CASSLAASGINEQFF. Written as DNA, the CDR3 is TGTGCCAGCAGCTTAGCGGCTAGCGGGATAAATGAGCAGTTCTTC.

This chain links TRBV28 with TRBJ1-1; unclear D gene. V was pared by 5 bases and J by 7 bases, with 11 bases between. Germline V lookup: CDR1 MDHEN, CDR2 SYDVKM. The CDR3 consists of 12 residues. CDR3 in amino acids: CASSPLHHEAFF. The CDR3 DNA is TGTGCCAGCAGTCCCTTACATCATGAAGCTTTCTTT.

This clonotype was counted between two and nine times. The J gene is TRBJ2-3, the V gene TRBV29-1; 8 bases agree with TRBD2. Germline V lookup: CDR1 SQVTM, CDR2 ANQGSEA. Trimming at V came to 1 base and at J to 4 bases, leaving 7 bases not matched to a gene. The CDR3 totals 15 residues. The CDR3 sequence: CSVEGSGSRADTQYF. The CDR3 nucleotides read TGCAGCGTTGAAGGGAGCGGGAGTAGAGCAGATACGCAGTATTTT.

This clonotype came up a few times. This sequence joins TRBV18 and TRBJ2-2, with D unresolved. The length of the CDR3 is 13 residues. Germline CDR1 is KGHSH and CDR2 is LQKENI. The V end lost 7 bases, the J end lost 8 bases, and 14 bases lay between the germline ends. This chain's CDR3 is CASWATDGGELFF. The CDR3 DNA follows: TGTGCCAGCTGGGCGACCGACGGGGGGGAGCTGTTTTTT.

This clonotype has just a few counts. This chain uses TRBV5-1 with TRBJ1-1; TRBD1 agrees at 10 bases. Germline V gene data show CDR1 as SGHRS and CDR2 as YFSETQ. Unmatched junction bases numbered 3, after V lost 0 bases and J lost 1 base. There are 16 residues in the CDR3. The DNA for the CDR3 is TGCGCCAGCAGCTTGGGACAGGGGGCTCGGAACACTGAAGCTTTCTTT. The encoded protein is CASSLGQGARNTEAFF.

Details on this clonotype: One junction end disagrees with the germline gene, perhaps due to a read error. V usage is TRBV5-6 and J usage is TRBJ2-3; the match to TRBD2 covers 7 bases. From germline, CDR1 is SGHDT and CDR2 YYEEEE. CDR3 length: 12 amino acids. CDR3 protein: CASSYLADLQYF. CDR3 bases: TGCGCCAGCAGCTACCTAGCGGATTTGCAGTATTTT.

In its sample, this clonotype was seen a few times. The genes are TRBV10-3 and TRBJ2-3; possibly TRBD2 for D (6 bases). The CDR3 spans 15 residues. Germline lookup yields CDR1 ENHRY and CDR2 SYGVKD. Trimming removed 4 bases from V and 2 bases from J, with 13 bases in between. In nucleotides, the CDR3 is TGTGCCATCAGTGGGCACGGGGGATACACAGATACGCAGTATTTT. It specifies CAISGHGGYTDTQYF.

The rearrangement joins TRBV6-5 to TRBJ2-1; 11 nucleotides agree with TRBD2. The CDR3 length is 15 residues. V was clipped by 2 bases and J by 6 bases; unmatched bases: 3. Germline CDR1 reads MNHEY; CDR2 reads SVGAGI. The CDR3 sequence: CASSYLSGRANEQFF. CDR3 in DNA: TGTGCCAGCAGTTACCTTAGCGGGAGGGCCAATGAGCAGTTCTTC.

The chain joins TRBV12-3 or TRBV12-4 to TRBJ1-5; the match to TRBD1 covers 11 bases. The CDR3 has 18 residues. Trimming removed 8 bases from V and 1 base from J; junction bases left unmatched: 13. The CDR3 DNA sequence: TGTGCCAGCTCGCGGGCCTGGACAGGGGGCGAGAGCAATCAGCCCCAGCATTTT. Amino acid sequence: CASSRAWTGGESNQPQHF.

The chain links TRBV29-1 to TRBJ1-2; 9 bases map to TRBD1. The CDR3 has 13 amino acids. Germline CDR1 SQVTM, CDR2 ANQGSEA. With 3 bases clipped from V and 8 bases from J, the junction kept 7 bases outside the gene matches. For the CDR3, the DNA is TGCAGCGTTGAGAGACCGACAGGGGGAGGCTACACCTTC. Its translation: CSVERPTGGGYTF. Complete variable domain (other parts from reference TRBV29-1 and TRBJ1-2): SAVISQKPSRDICQRGTSLTIQCQVDSQVTMMFWYRQQPGQSLTLIATANQGSEATYESGFVIDKFPISRPNLTFSTLTVSNMSPEDSSIYLCSVERPTGGGYTFGSGTRLTVV.

V usage is TRBV5-8 and J usage is TRBJ2-1; D tentatively fits TRBD1 or TRBD2 (6 bases each). Germline V gene data show CDR1 as SGHTS and CDR2 as YDEGEE. Trimming removed 0 bases from V and 9 bases from J, with 16 bases in between. This CDR3 spans 15 amino acids. The CDR3 region has the DNA TGTGCCAGCAGCTTGGGGGGGGCCCTTATGGGTGAGCAGTTCTTC. Translating gives CASSLGGALMGEQFF.

This clonotype was detected only a few times. The chain is built from TRBV27 and TRBJ1-2, with no clear D. The CDR3 covers 14 residues. CDR1 is MNHEY, CDR2 SMNVEV, per germline (reference sequence). V was shortened by 6 bases and J by 3 bases, with 14 bases between the two germline ends. The CDR3 region has the DNA TGTGCCAGCAGCTACCGGGCCCACGACTATGGCTACACCTTC. This encodes CASSYRAHDYGYTF.

There are many counts of this clonotype. The chain uses TRBV18 and TRBJ1-2, with D uncertain. Germline V gene sequence: CDR1 KGHSH, CDR2 LQKENI. Trimming took 6 bases from V and 2 from J, leaving 19 bases between them. The CDR3 is 16 amino acids. CDR3 residues: CASSLPLRDFNYGYTF. The CDR3 DNA reads as TGTGCCAGCTCCCTTCCTCTTCGGGATTTCAACTATGGCTACACCTTC. The entire variable domain, with the rest obtained from reference TRBV18 and TRBJ1-2, is as follows: NAGVMQNPRHLVRRRGQEARLRCSPMKGHSHVYWYRQLPEEGLKFMVYLQKENIIDESGMPKERFSAEFPKEGPSILRIQQVVRGDSAAYFCASSLPLRDFNYGYTFGSGTRLTVV.

This clonotype occurred a few times. V usage is TRBV5-6 and J usage is TRBJ1-1; a possible D gene is TRBD1 (6 bases). Germline V gene lookup returns CDR1 SGHDT and CDR2 YYEEEE. CDR3 size: 14 residues. Trimming stripped 3 bases from V and 6 bases from J, with 15 bases between. In DNA, the CDR3 is TGTGCCAGCAGCTCCAGAGGGGGGATACCTGAAGCTTTCTTT. Amino acid sequence: CASSSRGGIPEAFF.

The chain uses TRBV28 and TRBJ1-1; D ambiguous. The V gene lost 6 bases and the J gene lost 3 bases, with 11 bases spanning the gap. The germline V gene has CDR1 MDHEN and CDR2 SYDVKM. CDR3 size: 13 residues. The CDR3 protein is CASSPLGYTEAFF. As DNA, the CDR3 is TGTGCCAGCAGCCCCCTAGGGTACACTGAAGCTTTCTTT.

This chain connects TRBV5-1 to TRBJ1-1, with 11 bases that match TRBD1. CDR1 and CDR2 from the germline V gene are SGHRS and YFSETQ. This CDR3 contains 14 residues. Trimming took 4 bases from V and 7 from J; bases not matched to a gene: 6. CDR3 DNA: TGCGCCAGCAGCACGGACAGGGGGCGGGATGAAGCTTTCTTT. It encodes CASSTDRGRDEAFF.

This clonotype was recorded a few times. The chain couples TRBV7-9 to TRBJ1-1; a possible D gene is TRBD1 (5 bases). With 1 base removed from V and 6 bases from J, the gap between germline ends came to 9 bases. This CDR3 spans 13 amino acids. CDR1 is SEHNR, CDR2 FQNEAQ, per germline (reference sequence). As DNA, the CDR3 is TGTGCCAGCAGCTTAGTGTGGGACGCTGAAGCTTTCTTT. Its translation: CASSLVWDAEAFF.

The chain links TRBV9 to TRBJ2-5; 8 bases agree with TRBD1. The CDR3 runs 15 residues. CDR1 and CDR2 from the germline V gene are SGDLS and YYNGEE. J was trimmed by 5 bases and V by 0 bases; bases with no gene match: 6. CDR3 sequence (DNA): TGTGCCAGCAGCGTAGCGGCACAGGGGGTCGAGACCCAGTACTTC. This codes for CASSVAAQGVETQYF.

This clonotype has more than one count but fewer than ten. This chain connects TRBV6-5 to TRBJ1-1, with D hard to call. This CDR3 is built from 12 residues. Germline V gives CDR1 MNHEY, CDR2 SVGAGI. Trimming removed 10 bases from V and 6 bases from J, with 15 bases in between. The CDR3 loop reads CATGRGLAEAFF. In DNA, the CDR3 is TGTGCCACCGGGAGAGGGTTGGCTGAAGCTTTCTTT.